One sample yielded the 5 T cell receptor beta chains listed below, sequenced in a study of cytomegalovirus exposure and HLA in healthy donors. PCR was performed using 60 Vbeta and 13 Jbeta primers. Only in-frame clones appear in the TCRdb table, and some are missing; sequencing was by immunoSEQ multiplex PCR. Of 75,000 to 95,000 clones listed, 70% to 85% are singletons. The sample taken for sequencing was PBMCs. The receptors were gathered from a human donor in good health.

The V call is TRBV2, the J call TRBJ2-3, with 10 bases fitting TRBD2. This CDR3 has 16 residues. V lost 4 bases to trimming and J lost 5 bases; unmatched junction nucleotides: 9. Germline V CDR1 and CDR2: SNHLY, FYNNEI. CDR3 sequence (DNA): TGTGCCAGCAGTGTAAGGGCTAGCGGGGGAATAGATACGCAGTATTTT. As protein: CASSVRASGGIDTQYF.

This chain's CDR3 is CASSFQGQPQHF. The CDR3 nucleotides read TGTGCCAGCAGTTTTCAGGGGCAGCCCCAGCATTTT. The chain employs TRBV28 and TRBJ1-5; D may be TRBD1 (6 bases). With 3 bases removed from V and 7 bases from J, the gap between germline ends came to 7 bases. Germline assignment: CDR1 MDHEN and CDR2 SYDVKM. This CDR3 has 12 residues.

This clone was recorded only once. The gene calls are TRBV30 and TRBJ2-7; tentative D call: TRBD1 (6 bases). The germline V and J ends were trimmed by 3 bases and 6 bases, with 9 bases remaining between them. The CDR3 is made up of 11 amino acids. Per the germline V gene, CDR1 is GTSNPN and CDR2 is SVGIG (reference sequence). Here the CDR3 reads CAWSVGAEQYF. The CDR3 region has the DNA TGTGCCTGGAGCGTGGGGGCCGAGCAGTACTTC.

This chain joins TRBV5-1 and TRBJ1-2; 7 nucleotides match TRBD1. The CDR3 runs to 15 residues. Germline V CDR1 and CDR2: SGHRS, YFSETQ. V lost 0 bases and J lost 4; bases outside the gene matches: 6. The CDR3: CASSLGQGVAYGYTF. CDR3 coding DNA: TGCGCCAGCAGCTTGGGCCAGGGGGTAGCCTATGGCTACACCTTC.

The V gene is TRBV9, the J gene TRBJ1-5, with a possible D match to TRBD1 (6 bases). Trimming pared 2 bases from V and 7 bases from J, leaving 13 bases between. The CDR3 extends over 14 amino acids. Germline loops: CDR1 SGDLS, CDR2 YYNGEE. The CDR3 here is CASSVGGLQQPQHF. The CDR3 DNA is TGTGCCAGCAGCGTGGGGGGGCTGCAGCAGCCCCAGCATTTT.